This paragraph reports one T cell receptor beta chain. What it binds is unknown. This sample was included in a study of cytomegalovirus exposure and HLA in healthy donors. Overall study results and limits: Prediction of most subjects' HLA-A and HLA-B alleles by TCR beta sequences was reportedly accurate.

PCR employed 60 Vbeta and 13 Jbeta primers. In the authors' workflow: Unique TCR beta chains numbered roughly 83 million in a later analysis, with roughly 11 million shared. Some clones are missing from TCRdb's copy, which holds only in-frame ones; the method was immunoSEQ multiplex PCR. D and trimming come from the DNA, and the V and J calls and clone size come from that table. The data hold some 120,000 clones, with about 70% observed a single time. Regarding donors, all were healthy bone marrow donors. CDR3 length: 14 amino acids. Germline V gene lookup returns CDR1 MNHEY and CDR2 SMNVEV (reference sequence). Trimming stripped 3 bases from V and 2 bases from J, with 10 bases between.

The chain recombines TRBV27 with TRBJ1-2; possibly TRBD1 for D (5 bases). The TCR was taken from a woman between 40 and 55 years old in good health and CMV-seronegative. Sequenced input: PBMCs. The CDR3, as DNA: TGTGCCAGCAGTTTCAGGGCAAGCAACTATGGCTACACCTTC. Residues: CASSFRASNYGYTF.